This paragraph covers one TCR beta chain sequence. This entry belongs to a study of blood T cell repertoires in COVID-19. Study information: Both acute and convalescent COVID-19 samples were obtained from the United States, Italy and Spain. PBMCs, B-cell-depleted T cells, or T cells were the source of the cDNA or gDNA that made up the material.

As processed by the authors: Amplification of reference gene primers was used by the study to estimate nucleated cell counts. Here immunoSEQ multiplex PCR was the method, and the copy in TCRdb shows in-frame clones only, minus some. Clonal size and the V and J genes are those of that table, whereas D and trimming came from the DNA. The sample includes about 190,000 clones, around nine tenths of them seen just once. The specimen sequenced was peripheral blood. The sequence derives from a woman in her thirties or forties who had recovered from COVID-19.

The CDR3 sequence: CASSLRRDSDVNQPQHF. DNA of the CDR3: TGTGCCAGCAGCCTACGACGGGACAGCGACGTAAATCAGCCCCAGCATTTT. The chain joins TRBV4-2 to TRBJ1-5; 7 bases match TRBD1. The germline gives CDR1 LGHNA, CDR2 YNFKEQ. V lost 4 bases and J lost 4; bases outside the gene matches: 13. This CDR3 has 17 amino acids.